A selection of T cell receptor beta chains follows, all from one sample in a study of cytomegalovirus exposure and HLA in healthy donors. Using immunoSEQ multiplex PCR, the repertoire was profiled, and TCRdb retains in-frame clones only, with some absent. The sample is made up of some 60,000 clones, and the top ten hold roughly 5% of it. Sequencing was carried out using PBMCs. These TCRs come from a man younger than 45 in good health and CMV-seropositive. Each CDR3 is given with its conserved first and last residue. D genes are given only for firm matches.

length	J	V	D	DNA	CDR3
15	TRBJ2-7	TRBV25-1	TRBD1	TGTGCCAGCAGTGCCTGGGGACAGGGGGTAGGCGAGCAGTACTTC	CASSAWGQGVGEQYF
14	TRBJ2-1	TRBV4-1	.	TGCGCCAGCAGCCAAGGTTCTTTTGTGAATGAGCAGTTCTTC	CASSQGSFVNEQFF
18	TRBJ2-6	TRBV2	TRBD2	TGTGCCAGCTGCAGCGTCGGACTAGCGGGCTCTGGGGCCAACGTCCTGACTTTC	CASCSVGLAGSGANVLTF
13	TRBJ1-1	TRBV28	.	TGTGCCAGCAGTTTATCGACAGCCACTGAAGCTTTCTTT	CASSLSTATEAFF
11	TRBJ1-2	TRBV2	.	TGTGCCAGCAGATCCCTATATGGCTACACCTTC	CASRSLYGYTF
15	TRBJ1-3	TRBV29-1	.	TGCAGCGTTGAAGATGGCGGGGCGGCTGGAAACACCATATATTTT	CSVEDGGAAGNTIYF
16	TRBJ2-1	TRBV5-6	TRBD2	TGTGCCAGCAGCTTGACTAGCGGGAATCTCGACAATGAGCAGTTCTTC	CASSLTSGNLDNEQFF
15	TRBJ2-7	TRBV6-5	TRBD1	TGTGCCAGCAGTTACTCGACAGGGGTTTCCTACGAGCAGTACTTC	CASSYSTGVSYEQYF
15	TRBJ2-3	TRBV6-4	TRBD2	TGTGCCAGCAGTGACTCGACTAGCGGGGGGTCTACGCAGTATTTT	CASSDSTSGGSTQYF
13	TRBJ2-3	TRBV29-1	.	TGCAGCGTGAGGTCAGGGTCACTAGATACGCAGTATTTT	CSVRSGSLDTQYF
14	TRBJ2-3	TRBV18	.	TGTGCCAGCTCACCTCGGGGGAGCACAGATACGCAGTATTTT	CASSPRGSTDTQYF
16	TRBJ1-4	TRBV7-6	.	TGTGCCAGCAGCGGAACGGGACACCTAGCTAATGAAAAACTGTTTTTT	CASSGTGHLANEKLFF
14	TRBJ2-5	TRBV15	.	TGTGCCACCAGCAGAGGAGCGGCCCAAGAGACCCAGTACTTC	CATSRGAAQETQYF
16	TRBJ1-5	TRBV4-1	.	TGCGCCAGCAGCTATAACACAGCGGATGGGCATCAGCCCCAGCATTTT	CASSYNTADGHQPQHF
11	TRBJ2-7	TRBV30	.	TGTGCCTGGAGTCCAGGTTACGAGCAGTACTTC	CAWSPGYEQYF
14	TRBJ2-7	TRBV7-3	TRBD1	TGTGCCAGCACCTTTGATCGGACAGGCGGCGAGCAGTACTTC	CASTFDRTGGEQYF
15	TRBJ2-7	TRBV6-1	.	TGTGCCAGCAGTGAAGCAAACAGGGTCCTATACGAGCAGTACTTC	CASSEANRVLYEQYF
11	TRBJ2-7	TRBV7-2	.	TGTGCCAGCAGCTTAGTAGGGACTCGGTGGTTC	CASSLVGTRWF